This passage covers 28 T cell receptor beta chains from one sample sequenced in a study of blood T cell repertoires in COVID-19 (TCRdb year 2020). Receptor libraries were prepared by the immunoSEQ multiplex PCR assay. Sourced from immuneACCESS, this table was stored by TCRdb with only in-frame sequences that have V and J called. A share of the clones is absent; for the studies checked, an unresolved V gene accounts for under half, and the remainder has no known explanation. A total of about 140,000 clones appear in this sample, roughly 84% of them only once. Of the sample, less than 4% falls within the top ten clones. The sample comprised peripheral blood. All receptors derive from a woman aged 60-70 years with acute or convalescent COVID-19.

As DNA, the CDR3 is TGTGCCCTAGACTCCGATGCCCCTAACACTGAAGCTTTCTTT. Translating gives CALDSDAPNTEAFF. The chain couples TRBV7-9 to TRBJ1-1, with unresolved D. The CDR3 spans 14 residues. Trimming removed 11 bases at V and 2 bases at J, with 18 bases between. Looked up from germline, CDR1 is SEHNR and CDR2 is FQNEAQ (reference sequence).

The chain couples TRBV7-9 to TRBJ1-1; 8 bases match TRBD1. Germline lookup yields CDR1 SEHNR and CDR2 FQNEAQ (reference sequence). With V trimmed by 2 bases and J by 3 bases, 2 bases remained unmatched. The CDR3 is 14 residues long. The CDR3 loop is CASSLSQGDTEAFF. The CDR3 region has the DNA TGTGCCAGCAGCTTATCACAGGGGGACACTGAAGCTTTCTTT. Drawing the rest from reference TRBV7-9 and TRBJ1-1, the complete variable domain is DTGVSQNPRHKITKRGQNVTFRCDPISEHNRLYWYRQTLGQGPEFLTYFQNEAQLEKSRLLSDRFSAERPKGSFSTLEIQRTEQGDSAMYLCASSLSQGDTEAFFGQGTRLTVV.

The chain is built from TRBV28 and TRBJ1-5; 10 bases line up with TRBD1. CDR3 length: 15 residues. Germline V gene sequence: CDR1 MDHEN, CDR2 SYDVKM. The V and J ends lost 6 bases and 3 bases, in that order; junction bases with no gene match: 5. CDR3 sequence: CASRSDRGYNQPQHF. The DNA of the CDR3 is TGTGCCAGCAGATCGGACAGGGGGTACAATCAGCCCCAGCATTTT. The entire variable domain, with the rest obtained from reference TRBV28 and TRBJ1-5, is as follows: DVKVTQSSRYLVKRTGEKVFLECVQDMDHENMFWYRQDPGLGLRLIYFSYDVKMKEKGDIPEGYSVSREKKERFSLILESASTNQTSMYLCASRSDRGYNQPQHFGDGTRLSIL.

The V and J genes are TRBV5-4 and TRBJ2-1, with 10 nucleotides matching TRBD2. This CDR3 is 16 amino acids long. The germline V gene has CDR1 SGHNT and CDR2 YYREEE (reference sequence). The J segment lost 9 bases and the V segment lost 0 bases, leaving 9 bases of the junction unmatched. Here the CDR3 DNA reads TGTGCCAGCAGCTTGGGGAGGCTAGCGGGAGTGGGTGAGCAGTTCTTC. This translates into CASSLGRLAGVGEQFF. The full variable domain, its missing parts supplied by reference TRBV5-4 and TRBJ2-1, is ETGVTQSPTHLIKTRGQQVTLRCSSQSGHNTVSWYQQALGQGPQFIFQYYREEENGRGNFPPRFSGLQFPNYSSELNVNALELDDSALYLCASSLGRLAGVGEQFFGPGTRLTVL.

J is TRBJ2-5 and V is TRBV3-1 (or the pseudogene TRBV3-2); TRBD2 matches at 7 bases. Germline-derived CDR1 and CDR2 are LGHDT and YNNKEL (reference sequence). CDR3 size: 16 residues. Trimming cost V 2 bases and J 5 bases; bases outside gene matches: 11. The CDR3 sequence is CASSQWGGQVAETQYF. Here the CDR3 DNA reads TGTGCCAGCAGCCAATGGGGGGGTCAAGTAGCGGAGACCCAGTACTTC.

In DNA form, the CDR3 reads TGTGCCAGCACCGCCGGGTCTGGAAACACCATATATTTT. Translation: CASTAGSGNTIYF. This chain joins TRBV7-9 and TRBJ1-3; no clear D. V lost 7 bases and J 1 base, leaving 8 bases between the germline ends. This CDR3 contains 13 residues. Looked up from germline, CDR1 is SEHNR and CDR2 is FQNEAQ (reference sequence).

The chain is built from TRBV30 and TRBJ1-2; perhaps TRBD1 as D (5 bases). V lost 1 base and J 2 bases, leaving 5 bases between the germline ends. The CDR3 extends over 12 amino acids. Germline CDR1 is GTSNPN and CDR2 is SVGIG (reference sequence). The CDR3 is CAWSAGNYGYTF. Written as DNA, the CDR3 is TGTGCCTGGAGTGCAGGGAACTATGGCTACACCTTC. The full variable domain, its missing parts supplied by reference TRBV30 and TRBJ1-2, is SQTIHQWPATLVQPVGSPLSLECTVEGTSNPNLYWYRQAAGRGLQLLFYSVGIGQISSEVPQNLSASRPQDRQFILSSKKLLLSDSGFYLCAWSAGNYGYTFGSGTRLTVV.

This chain links TRBV6-5 with TRBJ2-2, with TRBD2 identical over 7 bases. The ends lost 10 bases at V and 7 bases at J; junction bases unmatched: 3. Germline V gives CDR1 MNHEY, CDR2 SVGAGI. The CDR3 runs to 11 residues. CDR3 protein: CATLAVGELFF. The DNA for the CDR3 is TGTGCCACCCTAGCGGTCGGGGAGCTGTTTTTT.

This sequence joins TRBV9 and TRBJ1-3; 8 bases match TRBD1. The germline CDR1 and CDR2 sequences are SGDLS and YYNGEE. The CDR3 is made up of 15 amino acids. V trimming: 3 bases; J trimming: 0 bases; junction bases outside the gene matches: 2. CDR3 residues: CASSGTGNSGNTIYF. Here the CDR3 DNA reads TGTGCCAGCAGCGGGACAGGGAACTCTGGAAACACCATATATTTT.

V gene TRBV3-1 (or the pseudogene TRBV3-2) combines with J gene TRBJ2-1, with D hard to call. Looked up from germline, CDR1 is LGHDT and CDR2 is YNNKEL (reference sequence). V was trimmed by 1 base and J by 9 bases, leaving 7 bases between them. This CDR3 contains 12 residues. In DNA form, the CDR3 reads TGTGCCAGCAGCCAAGTTAGAGGTGAGCAGTTCTTC. It yields the protein CASSQVRGEQFF.

The chain employs TRBV5-1 and TRBJ1-4, with 7 positions matching TRBD1. The ends lost 0 bases at V and 7 bases at J; junction bases unmatched: 6. Germline V gene data show CDR1 as SGHRS and CDR2 as YFSETQ. This CDR3 is built from 15 residues. This chain's CDR3 is CASSLGAGGSEKLFF. The CDR3 DNA sequence: TGCGCCAGCAGCTTGGGGGCAGGGGGTAGTGAAAAACTGTTTTTT.

This chain links TRBV24-1 with TRBJ2-3; a weak D match, TRBD2 (7 bases). V gave up 9 bases and J gave up 0 bases, with 18 bases separating them. This CDR3 spans 16 amino acids. Germline V lookup: CDR1 KGHDR, CDR2 SFDVKD. CDR3 nucleotide sequence: TGTGCCACCCAGGGGACTAAATCCTCTAGCACAGATACGCAGTATTTT. It encodes CATQGTKSSSTDTQYF.

Comment on this clone: A read error may produce the germline difference seen at one junction end. The genes are TRBV7-7 and TRBJ2-5; D gene unclear. Germline loops: CDR1 SSHAT, CDR2 FNYEAQ (reference sequence). CDR3 size: 13 residues. CDR3 DNA sequence: TGTGCTAGCAGCTCGCTACCTCAAGAGACCCAGTACTTC. It encodes CASSSLPQETQYF. Full variable domain (remainder filled in from reference TRBV7-7 and TRBJ2-5): GAGVSQSPRYKVTKRGQDVTLRCDPISSHATLYWYQQALGQGPEFLTYFNYEAQPDKSGLPSDRFSAERPEGSISTLTIQRTEQRDSAMYRCASSSLPQETQYFGPGTRLLVL.

J is TRBJ2-1 and V is TRBV5-1, with D uncertain. Trimming left V 4 bases short and J 0 bases short, with 14 bases between. CDR1 is SGHRS, CDR2 YFSETQ, per germline. The CDR3 totals 16 residues. CDR3 loop: CASSPNAHNSYNEQFF. The DNA of the CDR3 is TGCGCCAGCAGCCCCAATGCTCACAACTCCTACAATGAGCAGTTCTTC.

The J gene is TRBJ1-1, the V gene TRBV12-3 or TRBV12-4; D ambiguous. Trimming removed 3 bases at V and 5 bases at J, with 10 bases between. The CDR3 loop spans 13 amino acids. CDR3 loop: CASSLDWSTEAFF. CDR3 coding DNA: TGTGCCAGCAGTTTGGACTGGTCGACTGAAGCTTTCTTT.

This chain connects TRBV6-5 to TRBJ1-1; 7 bases are shared with TRBD1. Germline loops: CDR1 MNHEY, CDR2 SVGAGI. CDR3 length: 15 residues. Unmatched junction bases numbered 9, after V lost 7 bases and J lost 1 base. The CDR3, as DNA: TGTGCCAGCACCTTAACCGGGACAGAGAACACTGAAGCTTTCTTT. This encodes CASTLTGTENTEAFF.

This clone was recorded a few times. The rearrangement uses TRBV7-8 and TRBJ1-2, with D possibly matching TRBD1 (6 bases). Germline V gene data show CDR1 as SGHVS and CDR2 as FQNEAQ. V was trimmed by 5 bases and J by 7 bases, leaving 14 bases between them. The CDR3 sequence is 13 residues long. CDR3 DNA sequence: TGTGCCAGCAGCCCAAACAGGGAGATTGGCTACACCTTC. It specifies CASSPNREIGYTF.

This chain uses TRBV18 with TRBJ2-3, with 7 bases fitting TRBD2. Per germline, CDR1 KGHSH and CDR2 LQKENI. The trim removed 8 bases at V and 1 base at J, leaving 6 bases unmatched. The CDR3 is 14 residues long. The CDR3, as DNA: TGTGCCAGCCACCTTGGGGGGGGCACAGATACGCAGTATTTT. It encodes CASHLGGGTDTQYF.

This chain connects TRBV3-1 (or the pseudogene TRBV3-2) to TRBJ2-6; 10 nucleotides line up with TRBD2. CDR3 length equals 18 residues. Germline values: CDR1 LGHDT, CDR2 YNNKEL (reference sequence). J gave up 1 base and V 1 base, and 4 bases lay outside the gene matches. The CDR3 loop reads CASSQVPSGSSGANVLTF. In nucleotides, the CDR3 is TGTGCCAGCAGCCAAGTACCTAGCGGGAGTTCTGGGGCCAACGTCCTGACTTTC.

V usage is TRBV11-3 and J usage is TRBJ2-1; D is unclear. The CDR3 contains 13 residues. CDR1 is SGHNT, CDR2 YENEEA, per germline. Trimming left V 2 bases short and J 7 bases short, with 9 bases between. In DNA form, the CDR3 reads TGTGCCAGCAGCTTATTTAGTCCAAATGAGCAGTTCTTC. Its protein is CASSLFSPNEQFF.

V is TRBV4-3 and J is TRBJ2-7; a possible D gene is TRBD2 (6 bases). Trimming pared 3 bases from V and 1 base from J, leaving 13 bases between. The length of the CDR3 is 15 residues. Germline-derived CDR1 and CDR2 are LGHNA and YSLEER. Here the CDR3 reads CASSQGRDFSYEQYF. The CDR3 nucleotides are TGCGCCAGCAGCCAGGGCCGGGACTTTTCCTACGAGCAGTACTTC.

Points on this clone: One end of the junction varies from germline; a read error may be responsible. V is TRBV7-7 and J is TRBJ2-7; 8 positions agree with TRBD2. CDR1 and CDR2 from the germline V gene are SSHAT and FNYEAQ (reference sequence). CDR3 length: 13 residues. The CDR3 region is CASSSGLGDEQYF. CDR3 bases: TGTGCTAGCAGCTCGGGACTAGGCGACGAGCAGTACTTC.

The V call is TRBV28, the J call TRBJ1-6; 8 bases align to TRBD1. With V trimmed by 6 bases and J by 7 bases, 8 bases remained unmatched. The CDR3 loop spans 15 amino acids. Germline V gives CDR1 MDHEN, CDR2 SYDVKM. The CDR3 loop reads CASSPGDRSNSPLHF. In DNA, the CDR3 is TGTGCCAGCAGCCCGGGGGACAGGAGCAATTCACCCCTCCACTTT.

This clone was counted between two and nine times. The chain is built from TRBV11-3 and TRBJ1-6; D might be TRBD1 (5 bases). V shed 5 bases and J shed 7 bases, with 12 bases lying between them. Germline V CDR1 and CDR2: SGHNT, YENEEA. CDR3 size: 14 residues. CDR3 sequence reads: CASSPGGSNSPLHF. The CDR3 DNA sequence: TGTGCCAGCAGCCCGGGGGGGTCAAATTCACCCCTCCACTTT.

This clone has a single count. J is TRBJ2-7 and V is TRBV5-1; D may be TRBD2 (6 bases). Germline V gene lookup returns CDR1 SGHRS and CDR2 YFSETQ. The V and J ends lost 2 bases and 6 bases respectively, with 18 bases between them. This CDR3 has 15 amino acids. DNA of the CDR3: TGCGCCAGCAGCTTCGGTCGGGAGACCTCGGCCGAGCAGTACTTC. It yields the protein CASSFGRETSAEQYF.

J is TRBJ2-1 and V is TRBV5-1; 12 nucleotides match TRBD2. Germline V gene data show CDR1 as SGHRS and CDR2 as YFSETQ. The length of the CDR3 is 17 residues. V was clipped by 3 bases and J by 1 base; unmatched bases: 5. CDR3 bases: TGCGCCAGCAGCTCTGGACTAGCGGGGATATCCTACAATGAGCAGTTCTTC. Its protein is CASSSGLAGISYNEQFF.

V usage is TRBV7-3 and J usage is TRBJ2-5, with TRBD2 identical over 12 bases. The CDR3 consists of 15 residues. Germline V CDR1 and CDR2: SGHTA, FQGTGA. With V trimmed by 5 bases and J by 5 bases, 6 bases remained unmatched. The CDR3 DNA reads TGTGCCAGCAGCCCCGCTAGCGGGAGGGATGAGACCCAGTACTTC. It translates to CASSPASGRDETQYF.

This chain joins TRBV6-5 and TRBJ1-1; no clear D. The germline CDR1 and CDR2 sequences are MNHEY and SVGAGI. The CDR3 runs 12 residues. Trimming stripped 6 bases from V and 5 bases from J, with 10 bases between. The CDR3 coding sequence is TGTGCCAGCAGAGTACTAGGGACTGAAGCTTTCTTT. Its protein is CASRVLGTEAFF.